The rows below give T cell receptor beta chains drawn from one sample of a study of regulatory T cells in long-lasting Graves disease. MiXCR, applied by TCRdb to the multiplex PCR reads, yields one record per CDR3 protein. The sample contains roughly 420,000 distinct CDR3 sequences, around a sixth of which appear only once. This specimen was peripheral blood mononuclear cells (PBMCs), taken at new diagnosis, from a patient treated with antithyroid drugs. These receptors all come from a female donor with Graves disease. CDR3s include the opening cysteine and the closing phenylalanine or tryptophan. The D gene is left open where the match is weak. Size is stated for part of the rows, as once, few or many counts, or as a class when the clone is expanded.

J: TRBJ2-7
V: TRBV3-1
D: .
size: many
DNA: TGTGCCAGCAGCCTAGCGAGCTCCTACGAGCAGTACTTC
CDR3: CASSLASSYEQYF

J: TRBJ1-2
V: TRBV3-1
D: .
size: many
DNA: TGTGCCAGCAGCCAAGATGGCCAGGGAGCTCATAACTATGGCTACACCTTC
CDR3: CASSQDGQGAHNYGYTF

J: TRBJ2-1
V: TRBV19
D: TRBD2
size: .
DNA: TGTGCCAGTAGTATTTTTGGCGGGGGGGCCGACGAGCAGTTCTTC
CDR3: CASSIFGGGADEQFF

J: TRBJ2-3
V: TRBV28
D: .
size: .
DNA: TGTGCCAGCAGTTGGCGTTCGGCAGATACGCAGTATTTT
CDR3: CASSWRSADTQYF

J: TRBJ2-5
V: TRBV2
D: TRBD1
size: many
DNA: TGTACCAGCAGCCGGGACAGTCAAGAGACCCAGTACTTC
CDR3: CTSSRDSQETQYF

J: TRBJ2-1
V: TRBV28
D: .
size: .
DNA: TGTGCCAGCAGCCTCGGACACGCCTACAATGAGCAGTTCTTC
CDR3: CASSLGHAYNEQFF

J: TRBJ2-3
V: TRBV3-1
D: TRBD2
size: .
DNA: TGTGCCAGCAGCTTCGGAGGAGGACTCGCGGGGGCAGATACGCAGTATTTT
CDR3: CASSFGGGLAGADTQYF

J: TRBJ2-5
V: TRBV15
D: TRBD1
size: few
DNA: TGTGCCACCAGCAGAGAAGGGGGCCGGGAGACCCAGTACTTC
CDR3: CATSREGGRETQYF

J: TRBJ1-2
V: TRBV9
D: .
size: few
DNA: TGTGCCAGCAGCGTAGAGGCCTTAGGGCGCGGCTATGGCTACACCTTC
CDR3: CASSVEALGRGYGYTF

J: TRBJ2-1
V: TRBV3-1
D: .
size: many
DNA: TGTGCCAGCAGCCCCGGTTGGGGGGTCTCAAATGAGCAGTTCTTC
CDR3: CASSPGWGVSNEQFF

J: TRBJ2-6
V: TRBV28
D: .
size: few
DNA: TGTGCCAGCCAAGCAGTTTTCTCTGGGGCCAACGTCCTGACTTTC
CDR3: CASQAVFSGANVLTF

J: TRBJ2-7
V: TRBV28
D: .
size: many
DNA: TGTGCCAGCAGCCAACCTCCGGGACGCCAGAGCTCCTACGAGCAGTACTTC
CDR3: CASSQPPGRQSSYEQYF

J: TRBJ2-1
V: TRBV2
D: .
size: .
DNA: TGTGCCAGCACCCGAAGGGGCAATGAGCAGTTCTTC
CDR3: CASTRRGNEQFF

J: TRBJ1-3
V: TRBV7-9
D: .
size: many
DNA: TGTGCCAGCAGCTTATTTCGTCAGGGTCACACCATATATTTT
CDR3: CASSLFRQGHTIYF

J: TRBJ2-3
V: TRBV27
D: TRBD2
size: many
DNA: TGTGCCAGCAGTCTAGCTGGACTAGCGGGGGGTGGGACGCAGTATTTT
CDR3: CASSLAGLAGGGTQYF

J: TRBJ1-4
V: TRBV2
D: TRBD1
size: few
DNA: TGTGCCAGCACCTCGGGACAGATATTTGCAACTAATGAAAAACTGTTTTTT
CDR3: CASTSGQIFATNEKLFF

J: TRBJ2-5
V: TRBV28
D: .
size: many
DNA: TGTGCCAGCAGTTTAATCGCGTGGCTACCACCGGAGACCCAGTACTTC
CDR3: CASSLIAWLPPETQYF

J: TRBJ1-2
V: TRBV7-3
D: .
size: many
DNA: TGTGCCAGCAGCTTAGGCCCGGGCCGTGGTGGCTATGGCTACACCTTC
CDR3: CASSLGPGRGGYGYTF

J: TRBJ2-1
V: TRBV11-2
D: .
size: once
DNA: TGTGCCAGCAGCTCTACGACAGGCCGAGACAACAATGAGCAGTTCTTC
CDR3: CASSSTTGRDNNEQFF

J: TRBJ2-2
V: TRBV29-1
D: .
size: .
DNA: TGCAGCGTTGGAGATCGTAGGGGGGGAGCCGGGGAGCTGTTTTTT
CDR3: CSVGDRRGGAGELFF

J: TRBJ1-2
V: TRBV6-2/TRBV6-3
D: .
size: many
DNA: TGTGCCAGCAGCCGTAACACGGGGGTCTATGGCTACACCTTC
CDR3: CASSRNTGVYGYTF

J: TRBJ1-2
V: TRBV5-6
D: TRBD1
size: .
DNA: TGTGCCAGCAGTAGGACAGGGGGCGCTAACTATGGCTACACCTTC
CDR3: CASSRTGGANYGYTF

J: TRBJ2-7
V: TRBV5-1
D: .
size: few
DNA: TGCGCCAGCAGCTCCGGATGGGACAAATCCTACGAGCAGTACTTC
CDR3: CASSSGWDKSYEQYF

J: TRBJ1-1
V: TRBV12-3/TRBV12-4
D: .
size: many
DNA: TGTGCCAGCAGTTTTCCAGGCTGGGAGAAGGAAGCTTTCTTT
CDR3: CASSFPGWEKEAFF

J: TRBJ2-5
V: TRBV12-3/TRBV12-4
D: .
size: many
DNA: TGTGCCAGCAGTTTTAGAGAAGAGACCCAGTACTTC
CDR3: CASSFREETQYF

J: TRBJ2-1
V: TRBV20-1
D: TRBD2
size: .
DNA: TGCAGTGCAGTAGCGGGAGCCTACAATGAGCAGTTCTTC
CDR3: CSAVAGAYNEQFF

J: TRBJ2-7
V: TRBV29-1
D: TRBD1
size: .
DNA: TGCAGCGTCAAGGACAGGGTATATGGGCAGTACTTC
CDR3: CSVKDRVYGQYF

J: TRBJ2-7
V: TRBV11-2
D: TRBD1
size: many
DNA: TGTGCCATCCCAAGACAGGGGGTTCCCTACGAGCAGTACTTC
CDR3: CAIPRQGVPYEQYF